The 8 T cell receptor beta chains below were found in one sample sequenced in a study of CD8 T cells in ankylosing spondylitis. Their specific antigens are unknown. TCRdb re-called the 5' RACE reads with MiXCR, one entry per CDR3 protein. The sample carries 130,000 or so distinct CDR3 sequences, about 15% recorded once. Points from the study as a whole: What seemed typical of ankylosing spondylitis blood was a TCR beta motif built from eight highly homologous variants.

Sequencing was carried out using blood, either unsorted or a sorted T cell fraction (not recorded which). These receptors all stem from a male donor with ankylosing spondylitis.

This chain uses TRBV4-2 with TRBJ2-7; D is ambiguous. Trimming shortened V by 1 base and J by 3 bases, and 16 bases separated the two germline ends. The CDR3 length is 16 residues. Per the germline V gene, CDR1 is LGHNA and CDR2 is YNFKEQ. The CDR3 DNA is TGTGCCAGCAGCCAAGGTTTCGACGAAGGACGCTACGAGCAGTACTTC. Translation gives CASSQGFDEGRYEQYF.

V and J are TRBV4-1 and TRBJ1-1, with a tentative D call TRBD1 (5 bases). From germline, CDR1 is MGHRA and CDR2 YSYEKL. This CDR3 comprises 12 residues. Trimming cost V 3 bases and J 11 bases, with 13 bases left between them. The CDR3 DNA sequence: TGCGCCAGCAGCCACCTGGGACGTGAGGCTTTCTTT. This sequence encodes CASSHLGREAFF.

This clonotype was observed a few times. This rearrangement joins TRBV5-1 to TRBJ2-1, with a possible D match to TRBD2 (6 bases). CDR3 size: 12 residues. Germline V gives CDR1 SGHRS, CDR2 YFSETQ. The germline V and J ends were trimmed by 2 bases and 6 bases, with 6 bases remaining between them. The CDR3 protein is CASSFGSNEQFF. Written as DNA, the CDR3 is TGCGCCAGCAGCTTCGGGAGCAATGAGCAGTTCTTC.

This clonotype was picked up a small number of times. V gene TRBV27 combines with J gene TRBJ2-7; D remains ambiguous. The CDR3 is 13 residues long. CDR1 and CDR2 (germline): MNHEY, SMNVEV (reference sequence). The V end was cut by 5 bases, the J end by 2 bases, with 10 bases between. CDR3 nucleotide sequence: TGTGCCAGCAGTCCCTCCCCGGCCTACGAGCAGTACTTC. The encoded protein is CASSPSPAYEQYF.

The chain recombines TRBV4-2 with TRBJ2-7; a possible D gene is TRBD2 (5 bases). V lost 1 base to trimming and J lost 5 bases, with 12 bases between them. The CDR3 covers 14 residues. Germline V gene sequence: CDR1 LGHNA, CDR2 YNFKEQ. CDR3 sequence reads: CASSQGVGANEQYF. CDR3 DNA sequence: TGTGCCAGCAGCCAAGGAGTGGGAGCGAACGAGCAGTACTTC.

This sequence joins TRBV27 and TRBJ2-5; either TRBD1 or TRBD2 may fit D (7 bases each). Germline CDR1 reads MNHEY; CDR2 reads SMNVEV (reference sequence). The length of the CDR3 is 15 residues. V shed 6 bases and J shed 1 base, with 15 bases lying between them. The CDR3 DNA reads TGTGCCAGCAGCAGGGGGGGGGTTTTCCAAGAGACCCAGTACTTC. This sequence encodes CASSRGGVFQETQYF.

This clonotype turned up a few times. The chain joins TRBV27 to TRBJ2-1, with 8 bases fitting TRBD2. Trimming at V came to 5 bases and at J to 7 bases, leaving 19 bases not matched to a gene. Germline V lookup: CDR1 MNHEY, CDR2 SMNVEV (reference sequence). The CDR3 loop spans 18 amino acids. This CDR3 is CASSDYRPGRAFFNEQFF. CDR3 coding DNA: TGTGCCAGCAGTGACTACCGCCCCGGGAGGGCCTTTTTTAATGAGCAGTTCTTC.

The table lists this clonotype with a few counts. The chain is built from TRBV7-8 and TRBJ1-5; no definite D call. CDR1 and CDR2 (germline): SGHVS, FQNEAQ. Trimming stripped 1 base from V and 8 bases from J, with 15 bases between. The CDR3 has 15 residues. DNA for the CDR3: TGTGCCAGCAGCTTAGGTCTGCAGCCCGGGGAGCCCCAGCATTTT. Translating gives CASSLGLQPGEPQHF.